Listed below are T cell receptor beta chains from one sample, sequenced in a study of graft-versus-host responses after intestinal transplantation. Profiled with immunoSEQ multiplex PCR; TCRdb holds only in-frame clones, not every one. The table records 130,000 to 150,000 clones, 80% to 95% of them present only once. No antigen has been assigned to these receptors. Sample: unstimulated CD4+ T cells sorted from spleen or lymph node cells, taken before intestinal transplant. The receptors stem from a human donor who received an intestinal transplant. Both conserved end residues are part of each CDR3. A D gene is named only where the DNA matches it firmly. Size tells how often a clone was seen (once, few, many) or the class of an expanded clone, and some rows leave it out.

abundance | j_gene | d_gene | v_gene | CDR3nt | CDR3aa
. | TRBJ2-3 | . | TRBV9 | TGTGCCAGCAGCGTAGGAGGCGGGACCGCAGATACGCAGTATTTT | CASSVGGGTADTQYF
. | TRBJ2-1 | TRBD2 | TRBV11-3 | TGTGCCAGCAGCCCAGGTCCCCTAGCGGGAGGTACCAATGAGCAGTTCTTC | CASSPGPLAGGTNEQFF
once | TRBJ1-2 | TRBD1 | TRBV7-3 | TGTGCCAGCAGCTTAGCGCCCCAGGGGGCTGGGGGCTACACCTTC | CASSLAPQGAGGYTF
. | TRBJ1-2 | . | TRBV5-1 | TGCGCCAGCAGCTTGGCGGGGGGAAGTAACTATGGCTACACCTTC | CASSLAGGSNYGYTF
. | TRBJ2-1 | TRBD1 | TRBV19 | TGTGCCAGTAGTGGGACAGGGGGGTATGAGCAGTTCTTC | CASSGTGGYEQFF
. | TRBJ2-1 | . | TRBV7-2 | TGTGCCAGCAGCTTAGCCGGGACCCACTACAATGAGCAGTTCTTC | CASSLAGTHYNEQFF
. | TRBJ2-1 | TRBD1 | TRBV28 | TGTGCCAGCAGGGGGGACAGGAGATACAATGAGCAGTTCTTC | CASRGDRRYNEQFF
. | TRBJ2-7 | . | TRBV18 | TGTGCCAGCTCTCCGCGGCGGGGATCCTACGAGCAGTACTTC | CASSPRRGSYEQYF
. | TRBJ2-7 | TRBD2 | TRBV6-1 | TGTGCCAGCGGGGTGGCGGGAGCGTTCTCCTACGAGCAGTACTTC | CASGVAGAFSYEQYF
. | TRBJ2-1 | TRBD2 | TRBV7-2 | TGTGCCAGCAGCCAAACCACCGGGACTAGCGTAAATGAGCAGTTCTTC | CASSQTTGTSVNEQFF